Each of the 11 T cell receptor beta chains below was sequenced from the same sample in a study of shared clonotypes between healthy human individuals. Method: immunoSEQ multiplex PCR; TCRdb's copy keeps in-frame clones and lacks some. Of approximately 500,000 clones in the sample, 65% to 85% are singletons; the top ten hold about an eighth. Material for sequencing was PBMCs. Receptors were obtained from a woman aged 40 to 50 in good health. Some clones in this sample may be carry-over from other donors' samples.

The rearrangement uses TRBV4-2 and TRBJ1-4, with D hard to call. CDR1 is LGHNA, CDR2 YNFKEQ, per germline. The CDR3 is 17 residues long. V was clipped by 2 bases and J by 8 bases, with 21 bases between them. The DNA of the CDR3 is TGTGCCAGCAGCCAATTCGGGCGGTCAATATCGGAAGAAAAACTGTTTTTT. This encodes CASSQFGRSISEEKLFF.

Remarks on this clone: At one end the junction does not follow the germline gene, possibly because of a read error. The chain recombines TRBV7-7 with TRBJ2-5; 11 positions agree with TRBD1. Germline loops: CDR1 SSHAT, CDR2 FNYEAQ (reference sequence). The CDR3 length is 15 residues. CDR3 sequence reads: CASSRLGTGGETQYF. Written as DNA, the CDR3 is TGTGCTAGCAGCCGCCTAGGGACAGGGGGAGAGACCCAGTACTTC. Full variable domain (remainder filled in from reference TRBV7-7 and TRBJ2-5): GAGVSQSPRYKVTKRGQDVTLRCDPISSHATLYWYQQALGQGPEFLTYFNYEAQPDKSGLPSDRFSAERPEGSISTLTIQRTEQRDSAMYRCASSRLGTGGETQYFGPGTRLLVL.

V and J are TRBV6-6 and TRBJ2-7; 12 positions match TRBD2. Germline trimming cut 0 bases from V and 13 bases from J; bases unmatched to any gene: 4. The CDR3 contains 13 residues. Germline-derived CDR1 and CDR2 are MNHNY and SVGAGI (reference sequence). Here the CDR3 reads CASSYSGTSGYYF. The CDR3 DNA follows: TGTGCCAGCAGTTACTCTGGGACTAGCGGGTACTACTTC.

The chain has TRBV7-9 and TRBJ2-7; 9 positions match TRBD1. V dropped 3 bases and J dropped 4; count of bases not matched to a gene: 13. The CDR3 has 17 residues. Germline V gives CDR1 SEHNR, CDR2 FQNEAQ (reference sequence). The CDR3 protein is CASSLYVGQGIVYEQYF. The CDR3 DNA is TGTGCCAGCAGCTTGTACGTGGGACAGGGCATCGTATACGAGCAGTACTTC.

The chain combines TRBV2 with TRBJ2-2, with TRBD2 matching over 13 bases. CDR1 SNHLY and CDR2 FYNNEI come from the germline V gene. This CDR3 contains 13 residues. V dropped 4 bases and J dropped 11; count of bases not matched to a gene: 1. Written as DNA, the CDR3 is TGTGCCAGCAGTGGGGGACTAGCGGGAGAGCTGTTTTTT. This gives the protein CASSGGLAGELFF. Based on the CDR3 plus reference TRBV2 and TRBJ2-2, the full variable domain is EPEVTQTPSHQVTQMGQEVILRCVPISNHLYFYWYRQILGQKVEFLVSFYNNEISEKSEIFDDQFSVERPDGSNFTLKIRSTKLEDSAMYFCASSGGLAGELFFGEGSRLTVL.

This clone appeared once. This chain joins TRBV30 and TRBJ2-5, with TRBD1 matching over 8 bases. The CDR3 is 15 residues long. The trim removed 0 bases at V and 7 bases at J, leaving 10 bases unmatched. Germline-derived CDR1 and CDR2 are GTSNPN and SVGIG (reference sequence). The CDR3 nucleotides are TGTGCCTGGAGTGTAGCCGGACAGGGTGTGTGGACCCAGTACTTC. Translated, it gives CAWSVAGQGVWTQYF.

About this clone: One base separates it from a far larger clone, so it is likely a read error. The J gene is TRBJ1-1, the V gene TRBV7-9, with D unclear. The V and J ends lost 1 base and 1 base respectively, with 4 bases between them. CDR1 is SEHNR and CDR2 is FQNEAQ in the germline V gene (reference sequence). This CDR3 comprises 13 residues. The CDR3 spells CASSLDRNTEAFF. CDR3 coding DNA: TGTGCCAGCAGCTTAGACAGGAACACTGAAGCTTTCTTT.

The chain carries TRBV7-6 and TRBJ2-1, with 8 bases aligning to TRBD2. CDR3 length equals 16 residues. The germline CDR1 and CDR2 sequences are SGHVS and FNYEAQ. Unmatched junction bases numbered 5, after V lost 4 bases and J lost 0 bases. The CDR3 sequence: CASSSLGRASYNEQFF. For the CDR3, the DNA is TGTGCCAGCAGCTCCCTCGGGAGGGCCTCCTACAATGAGCAGTTCTTC.

This clone has just one count. A read error is likely here: a far larger clone is one base away. The rearrangement uses TRBV30 and TRBJ2-5; 7 bases are shared with TRBD2. The germline CDR1 and CDR2 sequences are GTSNPN and SVGIG (reference sequence). The CDR3 length is 16 residues. The junction had 17 bases not matched to a gene; V was cut back by 7 bases and J by 3 bases. The CDR3 loop is CALKTVRLAAKETQYF. The CDR3 nucleotides are TGTGCCTTGAAGACGGTTCGCCTAGCGGCCAAAGAGACCCAGTACTTC. Combining the CDR3 with reference TRBV30 and TRBJ2-5 gives the whole variable domain SQTIHQWPATLVQPVGSPLSLECTVEGTSNPNLYWYRQAAGRGLQLLFYSVGIGQISSEVPQNLSASRPQDRQFILSSKKLLLSDSGFYLCALKTVRLAAKETQYFGPGTRLLVL.

The gene calls are TRBV5-6 and TRBJ1-1, with D uncertain. Trimming removed 3 bases from V and 0 bases from J, with 9 bases in between. The CDR3 has 14 amino acids. CDR1 SGHDT and CDR2 YYEEEE come from the germline V gene. The CDR3 DNA is TGTGCCAGCAGCTCATTTCAGGTGAACACTGAAGCTTTCTTT. The encoded protein is CASSSFQVNTEAFF.

This sequence joins TRBV2 and TRBJ2-1, with D perhaps matching TRBD1 or TRBD2 (6 bases each). In germline, CDR1 is SNHLY, CDR2 FYNNEI. This CDR3 is 14 amino acids long. V was shortened by 0 bases and J by 13 bases, with 16 bases between the two germline ends. The DNA of the CDR3 is TGTGCCAGCAGTGAAGCGGGGGGCGGGCTGGTTCAGTTCTTC. Translated, it gives CASSEAGGGLVQFF.